What follows are 22 T cell receptor beta chains derived from one specimen sequenced in a study of T-cell memory formation after mild COVID-19. Using its own MiXCR run on the 5' RACE reads, TCRdb lists one record per CDR3 protein. Of 350,000 to 450,000 distinct CDR3 sequences listed, 24% are singletons. Sequenced material: PBMCs or a T cell subset sorted from them (not recorded which). The receptors originated from an adult woman who had mild COVID-19 (a few samples of this study predate the infection). Cell type and time point are not known.

This clonotype has more than one count but fewer than ten. V usage is TRBV7-6 and J usage is TRBJ1-1; 8 nucleotides line up with TRBD1. V shed 0 bases and J 1 base; nucleotides not matched to a gene: 4. The CDR3 is 16 residues long. Germline CDR1 reads SGHVS; CDR2 reads FNYEAQ. The CDR3 is CASSLAGTGWNTEAFF. The CDR3 DNA is TGTGCCAGCAGCTTAGCCGGGACAGGCTGGAACACTGAAGCTTTCTTT. The entire variable domain, with the rest obtained from reference TRBV7-6 and TRBJ1-1, is as follows: GAGVSQSPRYKVTKRGQDVALRCDPISGHVSLYWYRQALGQGPEFLTYFNYEAQQDKSGLPNDRFSAERPEGSISTLTIQRTEQRDSAMYRCASSLAGTGWNTEAFFGQGTRLTVV.

This clonotype was seen a handful of times. The chain's CDR3 is CAATRVEQFF. The CDR3 nucleotides are TGTGCCGCGACGAGGGTAGAGCAGTTCTTC. The chain recombines TRBV7-9 with TRBJ2-1, with TRBD2 as a possible D gene (5 bases). Germline V gene data show CDR1 as SEHNR and CDR2 as FQNEAQ (reference sequence). The ends were cut back, 11 bases at V and 10 bases at J, with 12 bases in the middle. This CDR3 is 10 amino acids long.

The chain joins TRBV7-9 to TRBJ1-1; D uncertain. The CDR3 is 15 amino acids. The germline V gene has CDR1 SEHNR and CDR2 FQNEAQ (reference sequence). V gave up 5 bases and J gave up 0 bases, with 13 bases separating them. The CDR3: CASSRPDTVNTEAFF. The CDR3, as DNA: TGTGCCAGCAGCCGCCCTGACACTGTGAACACTGAAGCTTTCTTT.

This clonotype was seen more than once but under ten times. The chain carries TRBV7-3 and TRBJ1-6; unclear D gene. V was shortened by 8 bases and J by 1 base, with 9 bases between the two germline ends. The CDR3 contains 14 residues. Germline CDR1 SGHTA, CDR2 FQGTGA. The CDR3 DNA is TGTGCCAGCGCCTCGGGGTCCTATAATTCACCCCTCCACTTT. Translating gives CASASGSYNSPLHF.

This clonotype occurred many times. The chain combines TRBV11-2 with TRBJ1-2; D is uncertain. The germline V gene encodes CDR1 SGHAT and CDR2 FQNNGV. The germline V and J ends were trimmed by 5 bases and 0 bases, with 10 bases remaining between them. The CDR3 covers 14 residues. CDR3 nucleotide sequence: TGTGCCAGCAGCCAGCAAGCGGCTAACTATGGCTACACCTTC. This encodes CASSQQAANYGYTF.

In this sample, this clonotype turned up a few times. The chain couples TRBV7-2 to TRBJ2-1, with 9 bases lining up with TRBD2. The CDR3 covers 15 residues. The germline V gene encodes CDR1 SGHTA and CDR2 FQGNSA. Unmatched junction bases numbered 5, after V lost 2 bases and J lost 6 bases. The CDR3 spells CASSLRAGGPNEQFF. The CDR3 coding sequence is TGTGCCAGCAGCTTACGGGCGGGAGGGCCCAATGAGCAGTTCTTC.

The chain joins TRBV4-2 to TRBJ1-3; D is undetermined. The CDR3 has 17 residues. CDR1 is LGHNA, CDR2 YNFKEQ, per germline. V shed 1 base and J shed 0 bases, with 13 bases lying between them. The CDR3 DNA reads as TGTGCCAGCAGCCAAGTGAGCAGGAGAAGCTCTGGAAACACCATATATTTT. Its protein product is CASSQVSRRSSGNTIYF.

This clonotype appeared many times. V gene TRBV4-1 combines with J gene TRBJ2-2; D may be TRBD2 (5 bases). CDR3 length equals 15 residues. Germline assignment: CDR1 MGHRA and CDR2 YSYEKL. The germline V and J ends were trimmed by 2 bases and 3 bases, with 10 bases remaining between them. The CDR3 DNA reads as TGCGCCAGCAGCCAATCTACGAGGGACACCGGGGAGCTGTTTTTT. This gives the protein CASSQSTRDTGELFF.

This rearrangement joins TRBV9 to TRBJ2-3; the match to TRBD2 covers 14 bases. CDR3 length: 20 amino acids. Looked up from germline, CDR1 is SGDLS and CDR2 is YYNGEE. The J segment lost 6 bases and the V segment lost 5 bases, leaving 20 bases of the junction unmatched. The CDR3 region is CASSRPPGLAGVRWQDTQYF. CDR3 in DNA: TGTGCCAGCAGTCGACCTCCGGGACTAGCGGGAGTCCGGTGGCAGGATACGCAGTATTTT.

About this clonotype itself: Germline and junction disagree at one end, which may indicate a read error. V and J are TRBV5-5 and TRBJ2-1; no clear D gene. Per the germline V gene, CDR1 is SGHKS and CDR2 is YYEKEE (reference sequence). The CDR3 loop spans 12 amino acids. The CDR3 loop is CASTLKGNEQFF. Written as DNA, the CDR3 is TGTGCCAGCACCTTGAAGGGAAACGAGCAGTTCTTC.

This clonotype was detected only a few times. J is TRBJ2-4 and V is TRBV18; 9 bases align to TRBD1. This CDR3 contains 16 residues. V lost 2 bases to trimming and J lost 0 bases; unmatched junction nucleotides: 2. Germline CDR1 KGHSH, CDR2 LQKENI. Here the CDR3 reads CASSPTQGAAKNIQYF. CDR3 DNA sequence: TGTGCCAGCTCACCAACACAGGGGGCAGCCAAAAACATTCAGTACTTC. Based on the CDR3 plus reference TRBV18 and TRBJ2-4, the full variable domain is NAGVMQNPRHLVRRRGQEARLRCSPMKGHSHVYWYRQLPEEGLKFMVYLQKENIIDESGMPKERFSAEFPKEGPSILRIQQVVRGDSAAYFCASSPTQGAAKNIQYFGAGTRLSVL.

This clonotype was picked up many times. The chain joins TRBV30 to TRBJ2-5; TRBD1 is a possible D gene (5 bases). The germline gives CDR1 GTSNPN, CDR2 SVGIG (reference sequence). V gave up 2 bases and J gave up 4 bases, with 8 bases separating them. The CDR3 spans 12 residues. The CDR3 sequence is CAWSKGAETQYF. In nucleotides, the CDR3 is TGTGCCTGGAGTAAAGGGGCAGAGACCCAGTACTTC. Full variable domain (remainder filled in from reference TRBV30 and TRBJ2-5): SQTIHQWPATLVQPVGSPLSLECTVEGTSNPNLYWYRQAAGRGLQLLFYSVGIGQISSEVPQNLSASRPQDRQFILSSKKLLLSDSGFYLCAWSKGAETQYFGPGTRLLVL.

This clonotype was found a few times. This chain joins TRBV4-2 and TRBJ2-3; D unclear. Germline values: CDR1 LGHNA, CDR2 YNFKEQ. The CDR3 contains 13 residues. Trimming shortened V by 8 bases and J by 2 bases, and 11 bases separated the two germline ends. The CDR3: CASRLGLTDTQYF. The CDR3 bases are TGTGCCAGCCGGTTGGGCCTCACAGATACGCAGTATTTT.

This chain uses TRBV7-3 with TRBJ2-6; a possible D gene is TRBD1 (6 bases). CDR1 is SGHTA, CDR2 FQGTGA, per germline. V shed 8 bases and J shed 0 bases, with 23 bases lying between them. The CDR3 covers 19 residues. Here the CDR3 DNA reads TGTGCCAGCGGATTACTCGGACAGACGACTTACTCTGGGGCCAACGTCCTGACTTTC. Translation: CASGLLGQTTYSGANVLTF.

Only a few counts were recorded for this clonotype. The V gene is TRBV2, the J gene TRBJ2-5; D is uncertain. The ends were cut back, 0 bases at V and 4 bases at J, with 3 bases in the middle. The CDR3 extends over 12 amino acids. CDR1 is SNHLY and CDR2 is FYNNEI in the germline V gene. The CDR3 sequence: CASSEAGETQYF. The CDR3 bases are TGTGCCAGCAGTGAAGCGGGAGAGACCCAGTACTTC. Using reference TRBV2 and TRBJ2-5 for the parts outside the CDR3, the full variable domain is EPEVTQTPSHQVTQMGQEVILRCVPISNHLYFYWYRQILGQKVEFLVSFYNNEISEKSEIFDDQFSVERPDGSNFTLKIRSTKLEDSAMYFCASSEAGETQYFGPGTRLLVL.

The table lists this clonotype with a few counts. The gene calls are TRBV5-1 and TRBJ2-2, with a weak D call TRBD1 (6 bases). Looked up from germline, CDR1 is SGHRS and CDR2 is YFSETQ. V lost 6 bases and J 2 bases, leaving 17 bases between the germline ends. The CDR3 runs to 16 residues. Here the CDR3 DNA reads TGCGCCAGCAACCGAGACGGACAGCTAAACACCGGGGAGCTGTTTTTT. Its protein product is CASNRDGQLNTGELFF.

The chain employs TRBV24-1 and TRBJ2-5; 15 nucleotides align to TRBD2. The germline V gene has CDR1 KGHDR and CDR2 SFDVKD. V gave up 3 bases and J gave up 4 bases; unmatched junction bases: 11. The CDR3 extends over 19 amino acids. CDR3 in amino acids: CATSDPGLAGGGRRETQYF. The CDR3 nucleotides read TGTGCCACCAGTGATCCAGGACTAGCGGGAGGGGGCAGAAGAGAGACCCAGTACTTC.

The chain couples TRBV4-1 to TRBJ1-1, with 9 bases fitting TRBD1. Germline CDR1 is MGHRA and CDR2 is YSYEKL. This CDR3 is 16 amino acids long. Unmatched junction bases numbered 4, after V lost 1 base and J lost 1 base. The CDR3 DNA sequence: TGCGCCAGCAGCCAAGGTCCGGGACAGGGGAACACTGAAGCTTTCTTT. It is translated as CASSQGPGQGNTEAFF.

This clonotype showed up just a few times. The rearrangement uses TRBV21-1 and TRBJ1-2; the DNA was not compared with TRBD1, the D call given in the table. TRBV21-1 counts as a pseudogene. The CDR3 has 19 amino acids. CDR3 coding DNA: TGTGCCAGCAGCAAAGGAACACGGGACAGGGGAGCCCCTAACTATGGCTACACCTTC. Protein sequence: CASSKGTRDRGAPNYGYTF.

The chain employs TRBV21-1 and TRBJ2-2; TRBD1 is the table's D call and was not checked against the DNA. TRBV21-1 is marked as a pseudogene. The CDR3 loop spans 19 amino acids. CDR3 amino acids: CASSKRGTGQGANTGELFF. Written as DNA, the CDR3 is TGTGCCAGCAGCAAACGGGGAACCGGACAGGGAGCGAACACCGGGGAGCTGTTTTTT.

This clonotype was picked up a small number of times. The J gene is TRBJ1-3, the V gene TRBV24-1; no clear D. V lost 3 bases to trimming and J lost 0 bases, with 8 bases between them. Germline CDR1 and CDR2: KGHDR and SFDVKD. CDR3 length: 15 amino acids. The CDR3 loop reads CATSDPGRSGNTIYF. The CDR3 DNA reads as TGTGCCACCAGTGATCCGGGCCGCTCTGGAAACACCATATATTTT.

This clonotype was found a few times. CDR3 sequence: CASSLAWGNSPLHF. In DNA, the CDR3 is TGTGCCAGCAGCTTAGCGTGGGGGAATTCACCCCTCCACTTT. The chain employs TRBV7-8 and TRBJ1-6; TRBD1 is a possible D gene (5 bases). The CDR3 length is 14 residues. V lost 0 bases and J lost 7, with 7 bases in between. Germline values: CDR1 SGHVS, CDR2 FQNEAQ. Drawing the rest from reference TRBV7-8 and TRBJ1-6, the complete variable domain is GAGVSQSPRYKVAKRGQDVALRCDPISGHVSLFWYQQALGQGPEFLTYFQNEAQLDKSGLPSDRFFAERPEGSVSTLKIQRTQQEDSAVYLCASSLAWGNSPLHFGNGTRLTVT.